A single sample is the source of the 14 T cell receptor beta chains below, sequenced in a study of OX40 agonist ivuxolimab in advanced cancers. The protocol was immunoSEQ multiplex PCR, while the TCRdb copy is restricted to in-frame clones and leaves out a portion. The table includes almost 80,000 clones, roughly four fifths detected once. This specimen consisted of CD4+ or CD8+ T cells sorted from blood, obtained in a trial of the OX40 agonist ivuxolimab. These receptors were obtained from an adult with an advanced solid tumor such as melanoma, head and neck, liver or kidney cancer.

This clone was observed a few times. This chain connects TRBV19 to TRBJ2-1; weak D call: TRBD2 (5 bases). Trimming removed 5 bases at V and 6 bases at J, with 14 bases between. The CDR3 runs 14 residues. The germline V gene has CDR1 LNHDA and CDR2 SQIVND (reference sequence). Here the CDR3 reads CASSSGGGSNEQFF. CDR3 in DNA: TGTGCCAGTAGTTCCGGCGGAGGTTCCAATGAGCAGTTCTTC.

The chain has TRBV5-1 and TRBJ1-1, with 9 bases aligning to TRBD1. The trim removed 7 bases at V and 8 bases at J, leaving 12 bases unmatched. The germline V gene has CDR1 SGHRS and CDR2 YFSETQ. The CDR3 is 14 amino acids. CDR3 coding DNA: TGCGCCAGCGGGGATACAGGGGGCGCTGGGGAAGCTTTCTTT. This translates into CASGDTGGAGEAFF.

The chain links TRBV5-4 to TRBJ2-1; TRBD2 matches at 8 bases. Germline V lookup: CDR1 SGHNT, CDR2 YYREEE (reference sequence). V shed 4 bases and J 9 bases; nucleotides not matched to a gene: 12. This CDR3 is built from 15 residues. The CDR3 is CASSRPGGMVGEQFF. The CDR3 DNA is TGTGCCAGCAGCCGCCCGGGGGGGATGGTAGGTGAGCAGTTCTTC.

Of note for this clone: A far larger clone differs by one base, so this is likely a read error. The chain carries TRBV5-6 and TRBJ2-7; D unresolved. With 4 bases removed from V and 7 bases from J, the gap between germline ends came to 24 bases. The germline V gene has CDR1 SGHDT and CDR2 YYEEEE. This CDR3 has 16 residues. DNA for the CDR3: TGTGCCAGCAGCCAAGAATCGGCCCTCGAACGGTCTGAGCAGTACTTC. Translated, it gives CASSQESALERSEQYF.

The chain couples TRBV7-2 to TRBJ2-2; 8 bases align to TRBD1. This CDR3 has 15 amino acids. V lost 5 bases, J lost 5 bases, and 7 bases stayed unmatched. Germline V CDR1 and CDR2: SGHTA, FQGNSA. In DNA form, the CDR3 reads TGTGCCAGCAGCCTGGACAGGGTGAGAACCGGGGAGCTGTTTTTT. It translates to CASSLDRVRTGELFF.

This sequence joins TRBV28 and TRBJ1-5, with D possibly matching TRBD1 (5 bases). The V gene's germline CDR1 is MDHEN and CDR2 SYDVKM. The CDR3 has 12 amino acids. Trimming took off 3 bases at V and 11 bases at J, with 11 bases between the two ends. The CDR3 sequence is CASSLGGVSQHF. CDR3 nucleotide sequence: TGTGCCAGCAGTTTGGGGGGTGTGTCCCAGCATTTT.

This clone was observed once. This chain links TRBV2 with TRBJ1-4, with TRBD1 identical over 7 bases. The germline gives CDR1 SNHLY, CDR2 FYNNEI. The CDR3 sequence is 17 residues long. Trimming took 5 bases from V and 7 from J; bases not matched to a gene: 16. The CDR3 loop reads CASSREGHDREIEKLFF. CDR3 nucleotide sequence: TGTGCCAGCAGTAGGGAAGGACATGACAGGGAGATTGAAAAACTGTTTTTT.

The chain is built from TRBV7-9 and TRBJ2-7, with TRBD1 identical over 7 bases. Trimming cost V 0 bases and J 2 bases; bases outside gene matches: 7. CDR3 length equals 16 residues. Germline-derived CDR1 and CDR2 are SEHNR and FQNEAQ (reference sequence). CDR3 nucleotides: TGTGCCAGCAGCTTAGCTAACCGGGACAGAGCCTACGAGCAGTACTTC. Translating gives CASSLANRDRAYEQYF.

The CDR3, as DNA: TGTGCCAGCAGCTTAGTCTTCGGCAACCAGCAGTTCTTC. Amino acid sequence: CASSLVFGNQQFF. The V call is TRBV7-2, the J call TRBJ2-1; D remains unclear. Germline CDR1 SGHTA, CDR2 FQGNSA. Trimming took 1 base from V and 11 from J, leaving 12 bases between them. CDR3 length: 13 residues.

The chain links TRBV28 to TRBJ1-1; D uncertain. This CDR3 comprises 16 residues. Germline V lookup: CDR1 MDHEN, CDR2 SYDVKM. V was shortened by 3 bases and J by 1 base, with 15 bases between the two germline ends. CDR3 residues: CASSFLGFIRNTEAFF. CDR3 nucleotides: TGTGCCAGCAGTTTCCTGGGTTTTATACGGAACACTGAAGCTTTCTTT.

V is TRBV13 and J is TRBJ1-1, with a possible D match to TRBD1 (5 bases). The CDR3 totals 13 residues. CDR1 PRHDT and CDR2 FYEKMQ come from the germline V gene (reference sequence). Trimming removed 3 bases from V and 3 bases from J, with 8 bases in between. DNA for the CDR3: TGTGCCAGCAGCTTGAGCAGGGACACTGAAGCTTTCTTT. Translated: CASSLSRDTEAFF.

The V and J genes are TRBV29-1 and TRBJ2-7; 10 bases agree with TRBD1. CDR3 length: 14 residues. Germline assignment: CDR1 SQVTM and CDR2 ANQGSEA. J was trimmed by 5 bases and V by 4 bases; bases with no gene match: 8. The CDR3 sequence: CSVGPGTGAHEQYF. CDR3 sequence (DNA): TGCAGCGTTGGGCCCGGGACAGGGGCCCACGAGCAGTACTTC.

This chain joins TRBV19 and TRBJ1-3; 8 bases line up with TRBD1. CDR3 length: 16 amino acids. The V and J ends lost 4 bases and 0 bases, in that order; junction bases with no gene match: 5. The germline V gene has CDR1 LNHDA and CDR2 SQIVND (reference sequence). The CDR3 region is CASSTLGTGSGNTIYF. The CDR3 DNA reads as TGTGCCAGTAGTACCCTCGGGACAGGCTCTGGAAACACCATATATTTT.

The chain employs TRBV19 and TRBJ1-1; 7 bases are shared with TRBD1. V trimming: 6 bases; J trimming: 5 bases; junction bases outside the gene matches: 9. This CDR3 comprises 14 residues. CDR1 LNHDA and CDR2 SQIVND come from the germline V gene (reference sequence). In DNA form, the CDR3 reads TGTGCCAGTAGCACCCGGGACAGAGGAACTGAAGCTTTCTTT. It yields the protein CASSTRDRGTEAFF.